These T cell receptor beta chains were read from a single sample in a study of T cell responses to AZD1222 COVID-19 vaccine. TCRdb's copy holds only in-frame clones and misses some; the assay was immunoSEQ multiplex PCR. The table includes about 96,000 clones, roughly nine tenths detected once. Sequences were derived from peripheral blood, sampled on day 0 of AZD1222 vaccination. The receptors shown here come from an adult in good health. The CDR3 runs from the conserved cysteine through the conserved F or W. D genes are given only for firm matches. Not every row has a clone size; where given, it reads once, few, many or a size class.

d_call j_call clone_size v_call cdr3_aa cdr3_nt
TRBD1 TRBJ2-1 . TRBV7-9 CASSPLRGSTYNEQFF TGTGCCAGCAGCCCACTCAGGGGGAGCACCTACAATGAGCAGTTCTTC
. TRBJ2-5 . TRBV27 CASTLPRASSYQETQYF TGTGCCAGCACTCTCCCCCGGGCAAGCTCGTACCAAGAGACCCAGTACTTC
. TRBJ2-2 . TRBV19 CASSILRVRGSNTGELFF TGTGCCAGTAGTATTTTACGGGTTCGGGGATCGAACACCGGGGAGCTGTTTTTT
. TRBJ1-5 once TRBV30 CASDGDNQPQHF TGTGCCTCGGATGGGGACAATCAGCCCCAGCATTTT
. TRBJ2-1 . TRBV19 CASSPPRRTSYNEQFF TGTGCCAGTAGCCCCCCGAGGCGTACTTCCTACAATGAGCAGTTCTTC
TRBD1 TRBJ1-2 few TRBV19 CASSSDRANYGYTF TGTGCCAGTAGTTCAGACAGGGCGAACTATGGCTACACCTTC
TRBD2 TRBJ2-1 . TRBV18 CASSPTRSGSRGEQFF TGTGCCAGCTCCCCGACTCGGAGCGGGAGCCGGGGTGAGCAGTTCTTC
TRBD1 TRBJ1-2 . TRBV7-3 CASSPGDRDSYGYTF TGTGCCAGCAGCCCAGGAGACAGGGACTCCTATGGCTACACCTTC
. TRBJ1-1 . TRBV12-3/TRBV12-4 CASATLGNTEAFF TGTGCCAGCGCGACCTTAGGAAACACTGAAGCTTTCTTT
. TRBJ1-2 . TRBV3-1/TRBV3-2 CASSQVEGNYGYTF TGTGCCAGCAGCCAAGTTGAAGGGAACTATGGCTACACCTTC
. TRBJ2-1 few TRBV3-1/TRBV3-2 CASSPPQALRHNEQFF TGTGCCAGCAGCCCGCCGCAGGCCCTAAGACACAATGAGCAGTTCTTC
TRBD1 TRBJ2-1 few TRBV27 CASRIDRGNNEQFF TGTGCCAGCAGAATCGACAGGGGCAACAATGAGCAGTTCTTC
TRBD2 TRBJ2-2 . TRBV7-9 CASSSGLAGEAGELFF TGTGCCAGCAGCTCGGGACTAGCGGGAGAGGCGGGGGAGCTGTTTTTT
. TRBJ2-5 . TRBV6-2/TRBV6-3 CASSYGLSPMETQYF TGTGCCAGCAGTTACGGGCTAAGCCCTATGGAGACCCAGTACTTC
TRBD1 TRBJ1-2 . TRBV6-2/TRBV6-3 CASSGQGKGGYTF TGTGCCAGCAGTGGACAGGGAAAGGGTGGCTACACCTTC
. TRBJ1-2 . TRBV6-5 CASSNQPRGYGYTF TGTGCCAGCAGTAACCAGCCCAGGGGCTATGGCTACACCTTC
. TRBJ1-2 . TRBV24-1 CATSDPSQQGDGYTF TGTGCCACCAGTGACCCCTCACAACAGGGAGATGGCTACACCTTC
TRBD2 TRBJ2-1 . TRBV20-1 CSASRPRLAGGPLGEQFF TGCAGTGCTAGTAGGCCAAGGTTAGCGGGAGGGCCTTTGGGTGAGCAGTTCTTC
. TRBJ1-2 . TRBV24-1 CATSGRDAGRGGYTF TGTGCCACCAGTGGTCGGGACGCAGGACGGGGTGGCTACACCTTC
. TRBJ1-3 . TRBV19 CASSIGGDHRLGGNTIYF TGTGCCAGTAGTATCGGCGGGGATCACCGGTTAGGTGGAAACACCATATATTTT
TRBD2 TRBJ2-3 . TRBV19 CASSVLAGVGDTQYF TGTGCCAGTAGTGTACTAGCGGGAGTCGGAGATACGCAGTATTTT
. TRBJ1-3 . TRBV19 CASSILQSSSGNTIYF TGTGCCAGTAGTATACTACAGTCCAGCTCTGGAAACACCATATATTTT
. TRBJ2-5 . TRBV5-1 CASSGSSFETQYF TGCGCCAGCAGCGGGTCGTCTTTTGAGACCCAGTACTTC
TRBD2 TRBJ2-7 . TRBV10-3 CAIRDGRPGEQYF TGTGCCATCAGAGACGGGAGGCCCGGGGAGCAGTACTTC
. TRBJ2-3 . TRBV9 CASSVEMFPDTQYF TGTGCCAGCAGCGTAGAGATGTTCCCAGATACGCAGTATTTT
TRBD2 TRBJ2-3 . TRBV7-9 CASSPLAGADTQYF TGTGCCAGCAGCCCACTAGCGGGAGCCGATACGCAGTATTTT
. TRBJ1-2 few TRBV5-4 CASSSDSYVVGYTF TGTGCCAGCAGCTCAGACAGTTACGTAGTTGGCTACACCTTC
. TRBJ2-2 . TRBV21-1 CASSKGGRGPGELFF TGTGCCAGCAGCAAAGGGGGCAGGGGGCCCGGGGAGCTGTTTTTT
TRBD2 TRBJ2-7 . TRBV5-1 CASSPRGLAGGAYEQYF TGCGCCAGCAGCCCGAGGGGACTAGCGGGAGGTGCCTACGAGCAGTACTTC
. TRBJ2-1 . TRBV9 CASSVGVGSNYNEQFF TGTGCCAGCAGCGTAGGGGTAGGTAGCAACTACAATGAGCAGTTCTTC
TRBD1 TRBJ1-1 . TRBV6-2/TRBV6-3 CASSKDRRRTEAFF TGTGCCAGCAGTAAGGACAGGAGGAGGACTGAAGCTTTCTTT
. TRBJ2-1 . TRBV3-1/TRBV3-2 CASSPVPEPSYNEQFF TGTGCCAGCAGCCCCGTCCCCGAACCCTCCTACAATGAGCAGTTCTTC